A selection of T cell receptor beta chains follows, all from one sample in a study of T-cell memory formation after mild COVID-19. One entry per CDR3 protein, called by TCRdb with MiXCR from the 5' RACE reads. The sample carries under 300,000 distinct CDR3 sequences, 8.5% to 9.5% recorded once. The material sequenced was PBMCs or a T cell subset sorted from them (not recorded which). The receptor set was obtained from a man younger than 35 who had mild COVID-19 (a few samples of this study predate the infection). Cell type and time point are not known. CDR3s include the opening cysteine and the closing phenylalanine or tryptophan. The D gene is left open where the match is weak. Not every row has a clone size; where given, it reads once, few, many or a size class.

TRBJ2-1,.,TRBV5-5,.,TGTGCCAGCAGCTTGGAGGACCGCGGAGATGAGCAGTTCTTC,CASSLEDRGDEQFF
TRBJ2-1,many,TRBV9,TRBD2,TGTGCCAGCAGCGTAGAAGGACTAGCCTACAATGAGCAGTTCTTC,CASSVEGLAYNEQFF
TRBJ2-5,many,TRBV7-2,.,TGTGCCAGCAGCTCACCCGGGCCCCAGGCCCAGTACTTC,CASSSPGPQAQYF
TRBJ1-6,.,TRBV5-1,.,TGCGCCAGCAGCCCGACGACCGCCAGAAGTTCACCCCTCCACTTT,CASSPTTARSSPLHF
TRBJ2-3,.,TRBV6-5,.,TGTGCCAGCAGTTACGGGCAGGGCCAAGGCACAGATACGCAGTATTTT,CASSYGQGQGTDTQYF
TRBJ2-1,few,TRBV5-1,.,TGCGCCAGCAGCGGGAGGGGGGGCACAAATGAGCAGTTCTTC,CASSGRGGTNEQFF
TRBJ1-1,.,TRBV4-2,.,TGTGCCAGCAGCCAAGCTGTAAGGGAGGGGAGGGATTTCTTT,CASSQAVREGRDFF
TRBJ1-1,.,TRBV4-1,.,TGCGCCAGCAGCCAACCCCCCAGGCCCTCGCCAATAAACACTGAAGCTTTCTTT,CASSQPPRPSPINTEAFF
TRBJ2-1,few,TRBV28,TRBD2,TGTGCCAGCACCCCCGGACTAGACATACACGAGCAGTTCTTC,CASTPGLDIHEQFF
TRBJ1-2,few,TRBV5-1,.,TGCGCCAGCAGCTTGGGCCTCCAAGGCTACACCTTC,CASSLGLQGYTF
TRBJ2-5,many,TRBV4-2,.,TGTGCCAGCAGCCCCGTGGGGGAGACCCAGTACTTC,CASSPVGETQYF
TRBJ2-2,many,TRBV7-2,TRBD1,TGTGCCAGCAGCTTATATCAGGGGGCGAACACCGGGGAGCTGTTTTTT,CASSLYQGANTGELFF
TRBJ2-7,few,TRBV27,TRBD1,TGTGCCAGCGGACAGGGCCACGAGCAGTACTTC,CASGQGHEQYF
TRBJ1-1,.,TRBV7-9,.,TGTGCCAGCAGCTCCTGGGGCGAGAACACTGAAGCTTTCTTT,CASSSWGENTEAFF
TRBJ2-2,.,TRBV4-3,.,TGCGCCAGCAGCCAAGAGCTAGCGATGAACACCGGGGAGCTGTTTTTT,CASSQELAMNTGELFF
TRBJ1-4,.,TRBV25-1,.,TGTGCCAGCTGGGGTCGGTTGGGGGAAAAACTGTTTTTT,CASWGRLGEKLFF
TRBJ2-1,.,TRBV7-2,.,TGTGCCAGCAGCTTAGATCAAGATGAGCAGTTCTTC,CASSLDQDEQFF
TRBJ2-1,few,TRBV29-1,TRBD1,TGCAGCGTCGAATACCCGGGACAGGGAAGTTCTGAGCAGTTCTTC,CSVEYPGQGSSEQFF
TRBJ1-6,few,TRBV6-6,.,TGCGTAGTCGGGGGCACCTATAATTCACCCCTCCACTTT,CVVGGTYNSPLHF
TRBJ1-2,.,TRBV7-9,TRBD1,TGTGCCAGCAGGCCGATGTCAGGGGGCGGCTATGGCTACACCTTC,CASRPMSGGGYGYTF
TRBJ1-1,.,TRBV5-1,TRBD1,TGCGCCAGCAGCCTAACAGGGGGTGGTAACACTGAAGCTTTCTTT,CASSLTGGGNTEAFF
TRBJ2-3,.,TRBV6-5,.,TGTGCCAGCAAGTTTCCCGGGACAGATACGCAGTATTTT,CASKFPGTDTQYF
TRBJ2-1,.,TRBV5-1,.,TGCGCCAGCAGCTTGCGGGTTAGTGGGACCTACAATGAGCAGTTCTTC,CASSLRVSGTYNEQFF
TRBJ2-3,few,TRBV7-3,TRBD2,TGTGCCAGCAGCTTAAATCGAGCGGGGGTCGTGGGAGATACGCAGTATTTT,CASSLNRAGVVGDTQYF
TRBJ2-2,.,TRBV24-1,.,TGTGCCACCAGATCGGCTAGGCAGGCCGGGGAGCTGTTTTTT,CATRSARQAGELFF
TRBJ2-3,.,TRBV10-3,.,TGTGCCATCAGTGATCCGGGAATTAGCACAGATACGCAGTATTTT,CAISDPGISTDTQYF
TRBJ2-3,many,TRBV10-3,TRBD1,TGTGCCATCATCGACAGGGGAAGCGGTTCGCAGTATTTT,CAIIDRGSGSQYF
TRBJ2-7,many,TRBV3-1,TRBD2,TGTGCCAGCGCGGGGGGTGACTTTTCGGAGCAGTACTTC,CASAGGDFSEQYF
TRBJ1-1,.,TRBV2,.,TGTGCCAGCAGGGTGCGAGCCGGATTAATTACTGAAGCTTTCTTT,CASRVRAGLITEAFF
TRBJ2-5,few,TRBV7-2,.,TGTGCCAGCAGCTTATTTCCGAGGGGGGAGACCCAGTACTTC,CASSLFPRGETQYF
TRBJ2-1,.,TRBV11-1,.,TGTGCCAGCAGCTTGCGAGGCGGGTCCCTCTCCAGTGAGCAGTTCTTC,CASSLRGGSLSSEQFF
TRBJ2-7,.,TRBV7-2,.,TGTGCCAGCAGCTTCGTCGACTACGAGCAGTACTTC,CASSFVDYEQYF
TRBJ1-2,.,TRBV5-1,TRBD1,TGCGCCAGCAGCTTGCAGGGGGCGCATGGCTACACCTTC,CASSLQGAHGYTF
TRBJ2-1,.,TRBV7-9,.,TGTGCCAGCAGCTTAGGGGGATTTTTCTACAATGAGCAGTTCTTC,CASSLGGFFYNEQFF
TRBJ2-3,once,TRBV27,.,TGTGGCAGCAGTTTGGCGGTCGCTAGCACAGATACGCAGTATTTT,CGSSLAVASTDTQYF
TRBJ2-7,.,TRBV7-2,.,TGTGCCAGCAGCCAGGTGTACGAGCAGTACTTC,CASSQVYEQYF
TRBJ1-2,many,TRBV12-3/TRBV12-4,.,TGTGCCAGCAGTTTGGCTTCGGCTAACTATGGCTACACCTTC,CASSLASANYGYTF